This entry lists 29 T cell receptor beta chains sequenced from one sample in a study of T-cell reconstitution after alpha-beta-depleted transplantation in children (TCRdb year 2016). Library preparation employed PCR. Sequencing instrument: Illumina HiSeq 2500. To normalize quantification of the TCRbeta repertoire, the TCR libraries were built with molecular barcoding that relied on unique molecular identifiers. The public reads were reanalyzed by TCRdb: fastp trimming at Q25, MiXCR alignment, in-frame beta chains only. Identical CDR3 proteins give one entry, which carries the most common genes and DNA. Within this sample are approximately 97,000 distinct CDR3 sequences, with around 5.9% of them counted one time only. More than 5.5% of the sample goes to the ten largest clones. The sample's time point label is to be understood as: day 60 (about 2 months) after transplantation. The treatment or condition label here, explained by the study, means: allogeneic hematopoietic cell transplantation with graft depleted of TCRalphabeta T cells and CD19 B cells.

This specimen was PBMCs, mostly from graft donor cells, taken 60 days after TCRalphabeta/CD19-depleted stem cell transplant. The receptors shown here come from a female patient aged 2-9 years who had a stem cell transplant for Fanconi anemia, so the T cells may come from the graft donor.

The rearrangement joins TRBV19 to TRBJ2-3, with D perhaps matching TRBD2 (7 bases). The germline V and J ends were trimmed by 7 bases and 1 base, with 21 bases remaining between them. The CDR3 spans 17 residues. Germline CDR1 reads LNHDA; CDR2 reads SQIVND (reference sequence). CDR3 amino acids: CASTRRGLDGRTDTQYF. CDR3 in DNA: TGTGCCAGTACCAGGCGGGGGCTCGATGGGCGCACAGATACGCAGTATTTT. Full variable domain (rest looked up from reference TRBV19 and TRBJ2-3): DGGITQSPKYLFRKEGQNVTLSCEQNLNHDAMYWYRQDPGQGLRLIYYSQIVNDFQKGDIAEGYSVSREKKESFPLTVTSAQKNPTAFYLCASTRRGLDGRTDTQYFGPGTRLTVL.

Only a few counts were recorded for this clonotype. The chain joins TRBV5-6 to TRBJ1-1; tentative D call: TRBD1 (5 bases). In germline, CDR1 is SGHDT, CDR2 YYEEEE. This CDR3 region has 13 residues. V lost 5 bases to trimming and J lost 1 base, with 9 bases between them. CDR3 in DNA: TGTGCCAGCAGGACAGTCTCGAACACTGAAGCTTTCTTT. Protein product: CASRTVSNTEAFF.

Ten or more counts support this clonotype. The chain combines TRBV18 with TRBJ2-3, with 14 bases matching TRBD2. The germline V gene has CDR1 KGHSH and CDR2 LQKENI. The CDR3 covers 16 residues. J gave up 10 bases and V 2 bases, and 8 bases lay outside the gene matches. DNA of the CDR3: TGTGCCAGCTCACCAACCGGGACTAGCGGGAGCCGGGCGCAGTATTTT. Its translation: CASSPTGTSGSRAQYF.

At least ten counts were recorded for this clonotype. The rearrangement joins TRBV20-1 to TRBJ2-3; unclear D gene. Deletions cut 6 bases from V and 2 bases from J, with 15 bases between. Germline V gene lookup returns CDR1 DFQATT and CDR2 SNEGSKA (reference sequence). The CDR3 consists of 14 residues. The CDR3 reads CSARLRLNTDTQYF. The CDR3, as DNA: TGCAGTGCGAGATTAAGGTTAAACACAGATACGCAGTATTTT.

This clonotype has at least ten counts. The CDR3 protein is CASSSLGELFF. The CDR3 region has the DNA TGTGCCAGCAGTTCGCTCGGGGAGCTGTTTTTT. J is TRBJ2-2 and V is TRBV27; D call uncertain. This CDR3 region has 11 residues. Looked up from germline, CDR1 is MNHEY and CDR2 is SMNVEV (reference sequence). With 4 bases removed from V and 7 bases from J, the gap between germline ends came to 4 bases.

This clonotype showed up many times. The chain has TRBV5-6 and TRBJ2-7; D uncertain. V lost 0 bases and J 7 bases, leaving 8 bases between the germline ends. CDR3 size: 12 residues. Per the germline V gene, CDR1 is SGHDT and CDR2 is YYEEEE. The CDR3 is CASSLVVGEQYF. The CDR3 DNA follows: TGTGCCAGCAGCTTGGTAGTTGGGGAGCAGTACTTC.

This clonotype has just a few counts. This chain joins TRBV9 and TRBJ2-3; D gene unclear. The V end was cut by 3 bases, the J end by 0 bases, with 26 bases between. The germline V gene has CDR1 SGDLS and CDR2 YYNGEE. This CDR3 has 20 amino acids. In nucleotides, the CDR3 is TGTGCCAGCAGCGCCCATTGGATCGGTGGACGGACCACGAGCACAGATACGCAGTATTTT. Translated: CASSAHWIGGRTTSTDTQYF.

This chain joins TRBV6-5 and TRBJ2-7, with 8 bases aligning to TRBD1. This CDR3 comprises 14 residues. With V trimmed by 4 bases and J by 0 bases, 2 bases remained unmatched. Germline-derived CDR1 and CDR2 are MNHEY and SVGAGI. This chain's CDR3 is CASSWTGSSYEQYF. The CDR3 DNA is TGTGCCAGCAGTTGGACAGGGAGCTCCTACGAGCAGTACTTC.

In this sample, this clonotype turned up many times. The chain uses TRBV29-1 and TRBJ2-3; 10 bases map to TRBD2. The ends lost 3 bases at V and 6 bases at J; junction bases unmatched: 6. CDR1 is SQVTM and CDR2 is ANQGSEA in the germline V gene. The CDR3 is made up of 14 amino acids. The CDR3 sequence is CSVERLAGADTQYF. The CDR3 coding sequence is TGCAGCGTTGAGAGACTAGCGGGCGCGGATACGCAGTATTTT.

CDR3 amino acids: CASSFSPPRGPDTQYF. CDR3 in DNA: TGTGCCAGCAGCTTCTCCCCCCCCCGAGGGCCAGATACGCAGTATTTT. The chain joins TRBV21-1 to TRBJ2-3; TRBD2 is taken as the D call from the table, unchecked against the DNA. TRBV21-1 is assigned pseudogene status. The CDR3 consists of 16 residues.

At least ten counts were recorded for this clonotype. The chain joins TRBV11-2 to TRBJ2-7; unclear D gene. This CDR3 comprises 13 residues. Germline V gives CDR1 SGHAT, CDR2 FQNNGV. Trimming removed 1 base at V and 3 bases at J, with 7 bases between. CDR3 DNA: TGTGCCAGCAGCTTAGGTTCTTACTACGAGCAGTACTTC. Its protein is CASSLGSYYEQYF.

The rearrangement joins TRBV20-1 to TRBJ2-2; maybe TRBD2 (5 bases). The CDR3 loop spans 13 amino acids. V was shortened by 3 bases and J by 0 bases, with 5 bases between the two germline ends. Germline CDR1 and CDR2: DFQATT and SNEGSKA (reference sequence). The CDR3 DNA follows: TGCAGTGCTAGGAGGGCGAACACCGGGGAGCTGTTTTTT. This encodes CSARRANTGELFF.

This clonotype was seen at least ten times. The chain joins TRBV28 to TRBJ2-5; D is possibly TRBD2 (5 bases). From germline, CDR1 is MDHEN and CDR2 SYDVKM. The length of the CDR3 is 13 residues. Trimming took 3 bases from V and 5 from J, leaving 10 bases between them. The DNA of the CDR3 is TGTGCCAGCAGTTTGCCGGGGTGGGAGACCCAGTACTTC. Translation: CASSLPGWETQYF. The full variable domain, its missing parts supplied by reference TRBV28 and TRBJ2-5, is DVKVTQSSRYLVKRTGEKVFLECVQDMDHENMFWYRQDPGLGLRLIYFSYDVKMKEKGDIPEGYSVSREKKERFSLILESASTNQTSMYLCASSLPGWETQYFGPGTRLLVL.

The chain has TRBV7-2 and TRBJ2-2; the D is unclear. Trimming removed 1 base at V and 6 bases at J, with 15 bases between. This CDR3 contains 16 residues. Germline V gene data show CDR1 as SGHTA and CDR2 as FQGNSA. CDR3 bases: TGTGCCAGCAGCTTAGGGGTAGTTGTGGTAGCCGGGGAGCTGTTTTTT. The encoded protein is CASSLGVVVVAGELFF.

The table lists this clonotype with many counts. The chain recombines TRBV20-1 with TRBJ2-3, with a possible D match to TRBD1 (5 bases). V lost 4 bases to trimming and J lost 3 bases, with 14 bases between them. Germline CDR1 and CDR2: DFQATT and SNEGSKA (reference sequence). The CDR3 loop spans 14 amino acids. The CDR3 loop reads CSAKRGMGTDTQYF. The CDR3 DNA reads TGCAGTGCTAAAAGGGGTATGGGAACAGATACGCAGTATTTT.

This clonotype was picked up many times. The chain employs TRBV6-5 and TRBJ2-5; D is possibly TRBD1 or TRBD2 (5 bases each). Germline V lookup: CDR1 MNHEY, CDR2 SVGAGI. V dropped 2 bases and J dropped 1 base, with 14 bases sitting between them. The CDR3 has 16 amino acids. Here the CDR3 DNA reads TGTGCCAGCAGTTACAACTCCGGGACGCCCCAAGAGACCCAGTACTTC. Translating it yields CASSYNSGTPQETQYF.

This clonotype has at least ten counts. A read error may produce the germline difference seen at one junction end. J is TRBJ2-1 and V is TRBV12-3 or TRBV12-4, with 14 positions matching TRBD2. This CDR3 spans 12 amino acids. As DNA, the CDR3 is TGTGCCAGCAGGATGGGACTAGCGGGAGTAGTCTTC. Translated: CASRMGLAGVVF.

This clonotype has only a few counts. V gene TRBV4-1 combines with J gene TRBJ1-1; D is unclear. The V and J ends lost 0 bases and 0 bases respectively, with 8 bases between them. There are 15 residues in the CDR3. CDR1 is MGHRA and CDR2 is YSYEKL in the germline V gene. CDR3 bases: TGCGCCAGCAGCCAAGAGCCGATGATGAACACTGAAGCTTTCTTT. Translation: CASSQEPMMNTEAFF.

This clonotype was observed many times. V usage is TRBV6-1 and J usage is TRBJ2-6; D remains ambiguous. Per germline, CDR1 MNHNS and CDR2 SASEGT. Trimming shortened V by 6 bases and J by 4 bases, and 16 bases separated the two germline ends. The length of the CDR3 is 16 residues. CDR3 coding DNA: TGTGCCAGCAGCTCACGAAACCTAGTCGGGGCCAACGTCCTGACTTTC. Translation: CASSSRNLVGANVLTF.

This clonotype has only a few counts. V and J are TRBV12-3 or TRBV12-4 and TRBJ1-2, with 9 nucleotides matching TRBD1. J lost 3 bases, V lost 8 bases, and 13 bases had no gene match. The CDR3 is made up of 16 amino acids. CDR3 DNA sequence: TGTGCCAGCTACTTCTCCTACAGGGGGCGGGACTATGGCTACACCTTC. The encoded protein is CASYFSYRGRDYGYTF.

For the CDR3, the DNA is TGTGCCAGCTCACCAGTCAGGGACAGGGGCCACTATGGCTACACCTTC. Translation gives CASSPVRDRGHYGYTF. The chain carries TRBV18 and TRBJ1-2; TRBD1 matches 10 bases. Germline CDR1 KGHSH, CDR2 LQKENI. CDR3 length equals 16 residues. V was clipped by 2 bases and J by 3 bases; unmatched bases: 6.

Ten or more counts support this clonotype. This chain uses TRBV7-6 with TRBJ2-2, with 7 bases that match TRBD1. The germline V gene encodes CDR1 SGHVS and CDR2 FNYEAQ. The CDR3 is made up of 16 amino acids. J lost 5 bases, V lost 6 bases, and 12 bases had no gene match. The chain's CDR3 is CASSFAGTDLTGELFF. The CDR3 DNA is TGTGCCAGCAGTTTCGCCGGGACAGATCTTACCGGGGAGCTGTTTTTT.

This clonotype came up many times. This chain links TRBV3-1 with TRBJ1-2, with TRBD1 matching over 7 bases. Germline assignment: CDR1 LGHDT and CDR2 YNNKEL (reference sequence). The CDR3 has 15 amino acids. V dropped 1 base and J dropped 2; count of bases not matched to a gene: 4. In DNA, the CDR3 is TGTGCCAGCAGCCAAGGACAGGGAGGCAACTATGGCTACACCTTC. Its translation: CASSQGQGGNYGYTF.

The chain uses TRBV5-1 and TRBJ2-2; the D call may be TRBD1 or TRBD2 (6 bases each). Germline V gives CDR1 SGHRS, CDR2 YFSETQ. V lost 2 bases to trimming and J lost 5 bases, with 16 bases between them. This CDR3 has 16 amino acids. The CDR3 DNA follows: TGCGCCAGCAGCTTCGGGGGCCGGACGGGGACCGGGGAGCTGTTTTTT. Its protein is CASSFGGRTGTGELFF.

V usage is TRBV7-6 and J usage is TRBJ2-7; TRBD1 agrees at 12 bases. The germline V gene encodes CDR1 SGHVS and CDR2 FNYEAQ. Trimming removed 5 bases from V and 7 bases from J; junction bases left unmatched: 9. The CDR3 is 15 residues long. The CDR3: CASSRRGQGAWEQYF. The CDR3 DNA reads as TGTGCCAGCAGCCGCAGGGGACAGGGGGCGTGGGAGCAGTACTTC.

The gene calls are TRBV15 and TRBJ2-5, with TRBD2 matching over 8 bases. The length of the CDR3 is 12 residues. V was clipped by 5 bases and J by 4 bases; unmatched bases: 0. Looked up from germline, CDR1 is LNHNV and CDR2 is YYDKDF (reference sequence). Written as DNA, the CDR3 is TGTGCCACCAGCCGGGAGGGAGAGACCCAGTACTTC. This translates into CATSREGETQYF.

This clonotype was counted ten times or more. This chain joins TRBV28 and TRBJ1-4; D is unclear. There are 15 residues in the CDR3. Trimming cost V 6 bases and J 5 bases, with 16 bases left between them. Germline loops: CDR1 MDHEN, CDR2 SYDVKM. CDR3 sequence: CASSRGRISNEKLFF. In DNA, the CDR3 is TGTGCCAGCAGCCGTGGACGCATATCAAATGAAAAACTGTTTTTT.

This clonotype was recorded many times. The gene calls are TRBV12-5 and TRBJ2-7, with D possibly matching TRBD2 (10 bases). The germline CDR1 and CDR2 sequences are LGHNT and FRNRAP. The CDR3 extends over 15 amino acids. Trimming took off 5 bases at V and 6 bases at J, with 20 bases between the two ends. CDR3 sequence: CASGTGGLAGAEQYF. Here the CDR3 DNA reads TGTGCTAGTGGTACAGGGGGCCTAGCGGGAGCCGAGCAGTACTTC.

There are many counts of this clonotype. V gene TRBV7-3 combines with J gene TRBJ2-2; D might be TRBD2 (6 bases). Trimming shortened V by 1 base and J by 4 bases, and 10 bases separated the two germline ends. This CDR3 is built from 15 residues. Looked up from germline, CDR1 is SGHTA and CDR2 is FQGTGA. The CDR3 DNA reads TGTGCCAGCAGCTTAATGACTAGGGGCACCGGGGAGCTGTTTTTT. Protein: CASSLMTRGTGELFF.